These 18 T cell receptor beta chains came from one sample sequenced in a study of T cell changes during pregnancy in multiple sclerosis. Generated by immunoSEQ multiplex PCR, the TCRdb table keeps only in-frame clones and is missing some. Altogether fewer than 85,000 clones are present, 92% being singletons, with the ten largest covering 1.5% to 2%. The sample in question was peripheral blood, obtained in the first trimester of pregnancy. Receptors originate from a female donor in good health, enrolled as a control in a pregnancy study.

In this sample, this clone turned up once. V is TRBV5-1 and J is TRBJ2-3, with 11 positions matching TRBD2. Trimming took 0 bases from V and 4 from J; bases not matched to a gene: 4. Germline values: CDR1 SGHRS, CDR2 YFSETQ. The CDR3 runs to 16 residues. This chain's CDR3 is CASSLVAGGPADTQYF. CDR3 nucleotide sequence: TGCGCCAGCAGCTTGGTAGCGGGAGGGCCCGCAGATACGCAGTATTTT.

The V gene is TRBV19, the J gene TRBJ2-5, with D maybe TRBD2 (5 bases). The CDR3 length is 13 residues. The ends were cut back, 2 bases at V and 7 bases at J, with 11 bases in the middle. CDR1 is LNHDA and CDR2 is SQIVND in the germline V gene (reference sequence). CDR3 residues: CASSIMVEGTQYF. The CDR3 coding sequence is TGTGCCAGTAGTATAATGGTAGAGGGGACCCAGTACTTC.

V is TRBV28 and J is TRBJ2-7, with D perhaps matching TRBD2 (5 bases). Trimming pared 5 bases from V and 3 bases from J, leaving 11 bases between. The CDR3 sequence is 13 residues long. The germline gives CDR1 MDHEN, CDR2 SYDVKM. CDR3 amino acids: CASSLEEGYEQYF. The CDR3 bases are TGTGCCAGCAGTCTGGAAGAGGGCTACGAGCAGTACTTC.

J is TRBJ1-5 and V is TRBV28; 7 bases map to TRBD1. The germline CDR1 and CDR2 sequences are MDHEN and SYDVKM. This CDR3 is built from 18 residues. The J segment lost 4 bases and the V segment lost 3 bases, leaving 15 bases of the junction unmatched. The chain's CDR3 is CASSFVYRGPGKNQPQHF. The CDR3, as DNA: TGTGCCAGCAGTTTTGTGTACAGGGGTCCAGGAAAAAATCAGCCCCAGCATTTT.

This chain joins TRBV7-8 and TRBJ2-7, with D perhaps TRBD2 (6 bases). V gave up 5 bases and J gave up 4 bases, with 12 bases separating them. The CDR3 is 13 amino acids. Germline assignment: CDR1 SGHVS and CDR2 FQNEAQ. This CDR3 reads CASSGSGGYEQYF. The CDR3 bases are TGTGCCAGCAGCGGTAGCGGAGGATACGAGCAGTACTTC.

The chain has TRBV2 and TRBJ2-1, with D possibly TRBD2 on 5 matching bases. Germline CDR1 and CDR2: SNHLY and FYNNEI. This CDR3 has 16 residues. Trimming shortened V by 2 bases and J by 8 bases, and 19 bases separated the two germline ends. CDR3 residues: CASSELYGMGSDEQFF. The DNA of the CDR3 is TGTGCCAGCAGTGAACTCTACGGGATGGGGTCCGATGAGCAGTTCTTC.

CDR3 sequence (DNA): TGTGCCAGCACTGACAAAGCTGAAGCTTTCTTT. It codes for CASTDKAEAFF. This chain connects TRBV28 to TRBJ1-1; D ambiguous. Germline CDR1 MDHEN, CDR2 SYDVKM. The CDR3 has 11 amino acids. V was cut by 7 bases and J by 6 bases, with 9 bases left in between.

V and J are TRBV18 and TRBJ2-7; TRBD1 matches 9 bases. Germline values: CDR1 KGHSH, CDR2 LQKENI. The CDR3 extends over 13 amino acids. V lost 6 bases, J lost 7 bases, and 7 bases stayed unmatched. The CDR3 spells CASSSGTGREQYF. For the CDR3, the DNA is TGTGCCAGCTCGTCCGGGACAGGGAGAGAGCAGTACTTC.

V is TRBV5-1 and J is TRBJ1-4; 9 bases fit TRBD1. Trimming at V came to 4 bases and at J to 8 bases, leaving 6 bases not matched to a gene. CDR1 SGHRS and CDR2 YFSETQ come from the germline V gene. This CDR3 is built from 14 residues. CDR3 region: CASSQQGAGEKLFF. The CDR3 nucleotides read TGCGCCAGCAGCCAACAGGGGGCGGGAGAAAAACTGTTTTTT. Based on the CDR3 plus reference TRBV5-1 and TRBJ1-4, the full variable domain is KAGVTQTPRYLIKTRGQQVTLSCSPISGHRSVSWYQQTPGQGLQFLFEYFSETQRNKGNFPGRFSGRQFSNSRSEMNVSTLELGDSALYLCASSQQGAGEKLFFGSGTQLSVL.

CDR3 coding DNA: TGCAGTGCTGCCGGCTACGAGCAGTACTTC. Its translation is CSAAGYEQYF. The chain combines TRBV20-1 with TRBJ2-7; D is ambiguous. Trimming took off 5 bases at V and 3 bases at J, with 5 bases between the two ends. From germline, CDR1 is DFQATT and CDR2 SNEGSKA (reference sequence). The CDR3 runs to 10 residues.

The chain joins TRBV7-2 to TRBJ1-1, with D perhaps TRBD1 (6 bases). Germline CDR1 and CDR2: SGHTA and FQGNSA. Trimming pared 3 bases from V and 1 base from J, leaving 6 bases between. This CDR3 is built from 13 residues. Here the CDR3 reads CASSLDRNTEAFF. CDR3 sequence (DNA): TGTGCCAGCAGCTTGGACAGGAACACTGAAGCTTTCTTT.

The chain carries TRBV5-1 and TRBJ2-7; 10 bases match TRBD1. Looked up from germline, CDR1 is SGHRS and CDR2 is YFSETQ. The CDR3 extends over 15 amino acids. The V segment lost 3 bases and the J segment 3 bases; nucleotides outside the gene matches: 6. DNA of the CDR3: TGCGCCAGCAGCTCTTCGACAGGGGGCTTCTACGAGCAGTACTTC. Encoded protein: CASSSSTGGFYEQYF.

The rearrangement joins TRBV15 to TRBJ2-3, with 8 bases aligning to TRBD2. CDR3 length: 16 residues. V was pared by 0 bases and J by 0 bases, with 2 bases of the junction left unmatched. The germline CDR1 and CDR2 sequences are LNHNV and YYDKDF (reference sequence). This chain's CDR3 is CATSRDRGGSTDTQYF. In DNA, the CDR3 is TGTGCCACCAGCAGAGATCGGGGGGGTAGCACAGATACGCAGTATTTT.

The chain has TRBV29-1 and TRBJ2-7; D might be TRBD1 (6 bases). CDR1 is SQVTM, CDR2 ANQGSEA, per germline. V lost 4 bases to trimming and J lost 4 bases, with 11 bases between them. The CDR3 sequence is 12 residues long. CDR3 DNA: TGCAGCGTTGCGGTCAGGGGTTACGAGCAGTACTTC. This codes for CSVAVRGYEQYF.

This chain joins TRBV6-1 and TRBJ1-4, with 7 bases identical to TRBD1. CDR3 size: 15 residues. The germline V gene has CDR1 MNHNS and CDR2 SASEGT. V lost 4 bases to trimming and J lost 6 bases; unmatched junction nucleotides: 8. Here the CDR3 reads CASSALTGQYEKLFF. DNA for the CDR3: TGTGCCAGCAGTGCCTTGACAGGGCAATATGAAAAACTGTTTTTT.

A few counts support this clone. The chain couples TRBV18 to TRBJ1-3; D gene uncertain. The V end was cut by 3 bases, the J end by 4 bases, with 16 bases between. The CDR3 sequence is 16 residues long. CDR1 and CDR2 from the germline V gene are KGHSH and LQKENI. This CDR3 is CASSPSVETTGNTIYF. Here the CDR3 DNA reads TGTGCCAGCTCACCCTCGGTAGAGACAACCGGAAACACCATATATTTT.

V gene TRBV9 combines with J gene TRBJ2-5, with a tentative D call TRBD1 (6 bases). This CDR3 is built from 13 residues. Germline CDR1 and CDR2: SGDLS and YYNGEE. V lost 3 bases and J 5 bases, leaving 11 bases between the germline ends. The chain's CDR3 is CASSGSRGETQYF. In nucleotides, the CDR3 is TGTGCCAGCAGCGGCTCTAGGGGGGAGACCCAGTACTTC.

V usage is TRBV5-1 and J usage is TRBJ1-4; TRBD1 aligns across 10 bases. From germline, CDR1 is SGHRS and CDR2 YFSETQ. V lost 4 bases and J lost 8; bases outside the gene matches: 8. The CDR3 totals 15 residues. DNA of the CDR3: TGCGCCAGCAGCAGAACCGGGACAGGGGAAGAAAAACTGTTTTTT. It specifies CASSRTGTGEEKLFF.